The rows below give T cell receptor beta chains drawn from one sample of a study of blood T cells in healthy people across ages. One entry per CDR3 protein, called by TCRdb with MiXCR from the 5' RACE reads. The data hold approximately 810,000 distinct CDR3 sequences, with 35% to 40% observed a single time. The specimen sequenced was blood. All receptors derive from a man between 18 and 35 years old in good health. Both conserved end residues are part of each CDR3. The D gene is left open where the match is weak. Clone size is given for some rows only: seen once, a few or many times, or a class if the clone is expanded.

. TRBJ2-5 TRBV20-1 many CSARDWGARETQYF TGCAGTGCTAGAGATTGGGGGGCTCGAGAGACCCAGTACTTC
. TRBJ2-1 TRBV6-6 . CASNGDSYNEQFF TGTGCCAGCAACGGGGACTCCTACAATGAGCAGTTCTTC
TRBD2 TRBJ2-1 TRBV11-1 many CASSILAGSSYNEQFF TGTGCCAGCAGTATTCTAGCGGGGAGCTCCTACAATGAGCAGTTCTTC
. TRBJ1-2 TRBV20-1 many CSATRGGADYGYTF TGCAGTGCCACACGGGGGGGGGCGGACTATGGCTACACCTTC
. TRBJ1-5 TRBV4-1 . CASSQRRAQDQPQHF TGCGCCAGCAGCCAACGTCGGGCCCAAGATCAGCCCCAGCATTTT
. TRBJ2-7 TRBV9 few CASSTSDGYNEQYF TGTGCCAGCAGCACCTCGGACGGATACAATGAGCAGTACTTC
TRBD2 TRBJ2-3 TRBV13 . CASSPERGSADTQYF TGTGCCAGCAGCCCGGAGCGGGGGAGCGCAGATACGCAGTATTTT
TRBD1 TRBJ1-2 TRBV12-3/TRBV12-4 . CASSNGQAVSRYTF TGTGCCAGCAGCAACGGACAGGCCGTTAGCCGCTACACCTTC
. TRBJ2-5 TRBV7-4 . CPSSLGVGGSVETQYF TGTCCCAGCAGCCTGGGTGTCGGTGGTAGCGTGGAGACCCAGTACTTC
. TRBJ1-1 TRBV12-3/TRBV12-4 many CASSFQGRDTEAFF TGTGCCAGCAGTTTCCAGGGAAGGGACACTGAAGCTTTCTTT
. TRBJ2-4 TRBV12-3/TRBV12-4 many CASTPRAKNIQYF TGTGCCAGCACCCCCCGGGCCAAAAACATTCAGTACTTC
. TRBJ2-1 TRBV12-5 many CASGSKDLRQFF TGTGCTAGTGGTTCCAAGGACCTCCGACAGTTCTTC
. TRBJ2-5 TRBV4-3 few CASSQDGSNQETQYF TGCGCCAGCAGCCAAGATGGGTCAAACCAAGAGACCCAGTACTTC
TRBD1 TRBJ1-5 TRBV12-3/TRBV12-4 . CASWSDRDDQPQHF TGTGCCAGCTGGAGCGACAGGGATGATCAGCCCCAGCATTTT
. TRBJ1-1 TRBV6-5 few CASSPGGVPEAFF TGTGCCAGCAGTCCCGGAGGTGTTCCAGAAGCTTTCTTT
. TRBJ2-1 TRBV5-1 once CASSSPRDGPNEQFF TGCGCCAGCAGCTCCCCCAGGGATGGTCCCAATGAGCAGTTCTTC
. TRBJ1-1 TRBV6-6 few CASSYPPRQRMNTEAFF TGTGCCAGCAGTTACCCCCCTCGGCAGCGCATGAACACTGAAGCTTTCTTT
. TRBJ1-5 TRBV29-1 . CSARAQDDQPQHF TGCAGCGCCCGGGCACAGGATGATCAGCCCCAGCATTTT
. TRBJ2-3 TRBV7-9 few CASSPLGYSPGTDTQYF TGTGCCAGCAGCCCGCTAGGGTATAGCCCGGGCACAGATACGCAGTATTTT
. TRBJ1-5 TRBV18 . CASSPGREQPQHF TGTGCCAGCTCACCGGGACGGGAGCAGCCCCAGCATTTT
. TRBJ2-1 TRBV5-1 many CASSPAPPGLGEQFF TGCGCCAGCAGCCCGGCGCCCCCGGGGTTAGGTGAGCAGTTCTTC
. TRBJ1-4 TRBV2 . CASSEANGATNEKLFF TGTGCCAGCAGTGAAGCCAACGGTGCAACTAATGAAAAACTGTTTTTT
. TRBJ2-6 TRBV28 once CASSSGASGANVLTF TGTGCCAGCAGTTCAGGGGCGTCTGGGGCCAACGTCCTGACTTTC
. TRBJ1-2 TRBV29-1 many CSVGAQGPTSYGYTF TGCAGCGTTGGCGCACAGGGCCCCACGTCCTATGGCTACACCTTC
. TRBJ2-7 TRBV28 few CASRSQGLFYEQYF TGTGCCAGTAGAAGTCAGGGCCTGTTCTACGAGCAGTACTTC
TRBD1 TRBJ1-5 TRBV27 . CATAPGQGRSDNQPQHF TGTGCCACTGCGCCGGGACAGGGAAGATCAGACAATCAGCCCCAGCATTTT
. TRBJ1-2 TRBV28 once CASSLWLQFYDYTF TGTGCCAGCAGTTTATGGCTGCAGTTCTATGACTACACCTTC
TRBD2 TRBJ2-2 TRBV20-1 few CSARPGTSGRTGELFF TGCAGTGCTAGGCCCGGGACTAGCGGGCGAACCGGGGAGCTGTTTTTT
. TRBJ2-2 TRBV29-1 few CSVGPGPPTPGELFF TGCAGCGTTGGACCGGGACCCCCAACACCCGGGGAGCTGTTTTTT
. TRBJ1-1 TRBV5-1 . CASTRGHMNTEAFF TGCGCCAGCACCCGGGGGCATATGAACACTGAAGCTTTCTTT
. TRBJ1-6 TRBV2 . CGSSAEAYSPLHF TGTGGCAGCAGTGCGGAAGCCTATTCACCCCTCCACTTT
. TRBJ1-1 TRBV12-3/TRBV12-4 . CTSSLRDNRAFF TGTACCAGCAGTTTAAGGGATAACCGAGCTTTCTTT
. TRBJ2-1 TRBV7-3 . CASSLISGGGPNNKQFF TGTGCCAGCAGCTTGATTAGTGGCGGGGGCCCTAACAATAAGCAGTTCTTC
TRBD1 TRBJ1-5 TRBV15 . CATSQGVSNQPQHF TGTGCCACCAGCCAGGGGGTTAGCAATCAGCCCCAGCATTTT
TRBD1 TRBJ2-5 TRBV5-6 few CASSLSGQGTYQETQYF TGTGCCAGCAGCTTGTCGGGACAGGGGACGTACCAAGAGACCCAGTACTTC
TRBD1 TRBJ1-5 TRBV6-1 . CATREDRGHQPQHF TGTGCCACCCGGGAGGACAGGGGGCATCAGCCCCAGCATTTT
TRBD2 TRBJ2-5 TRBV6-1 once CASNLGRTSGALGEQYF TGTGCCAGCAACCTCGGAAGGACTAGCGGAGCGCTCGGTGAGCAGTACTTC
. TRBJ2-1 TRBV2 . CAREDGSGEQFF TGTGCCAGGGAGGACGGATCTGGCGAGCAGTTCTTC
. TRBJ1-1 TRBV4-3 . CASSPSGGGHGEAFF TGCGCCAGCAGCCCGAGCGGGGGGGGACACGGGGAAGCTTTCTTT
. TRBJ1-2 TRBV12-3/TRBV12-4 few CASSTTVTYGYTF TGTGCCAGCAGTACGACAGTGACCTATGGCTACACCTTC
TRBD1 TRBJ1-2 TRBV4-1 few CASSQALTGAGGYTF TGCGCCAGCAGCCAAGCCCTGACAGGGGCGGGGGGCTACACCTTC
TRBD1 TRBJ2-4 TRBV13 many CASSGTGTAAKNIQYF TGTGCCAGCAGCGGTACCGGGACAGCGGCCAAAAACATTCAGTACTTC
. TRBJ1-5 TRBV4-2 many CASSQGSSGIDQPQHF TGTGCCAGCAGCCAAGGAAGTTCAGGGATAGATCAGCCCCAGCATTTT
TRBD1 TRBJ1-4 TRBV7-3 few CASSETGAREKLFF TGTGCCAGCAGCGAAACAGGGGCGAGGGAAAAACTGTTTTTT
. TRBJ2-1 TRBV20-1 many CSARASPGVNEQFF TGCAGTGCTAGGGCATCGCCCGGGGTCAATGAGCAGTTCTTC
. TRBJ1-1 TRBV5-6 once CTSSWGPGSGTEAFF TGTACCAGCAGCTGGGGGCCGGGGTCAGGCACTGAAGCTTTCTTT
. TRBJ1-1 TRBV4-3 . CASSQSRETEAFF TGCGCCAGCAGCCAATCCAGGGAGACTGAAGCTTTCTTT
TRBD1 TRBJ1-5 TRBV20-1 . CSAGDPGRGMRNQPQHF TGCAGTGCTGGAGATCCGGGCAGGGGGATGAGGAATCAGCCCCAGCATTTT
TRBD1 TRBJ2-7 TRBV5-1 few CASSPVPDRVYEQYF TGCGCCAGCAGTCCCGTGCCTGACAGGGTATACGAGCAGTACTTC
TRBD2 TRBJ2-1 TRBV6-5 . CASATSDSSYNEQFF TGTGCCAGCGCGACTAGCGACAGCTCCTACAATGAGCAGTTCTTC
. TRBJ1-1 TRBV5-1 few CASSSGREVIRTEAFF TGCGCCAGCAGCTCGGGCAGGGAAGTGATTAGGACTGAAGCTTTCTTT